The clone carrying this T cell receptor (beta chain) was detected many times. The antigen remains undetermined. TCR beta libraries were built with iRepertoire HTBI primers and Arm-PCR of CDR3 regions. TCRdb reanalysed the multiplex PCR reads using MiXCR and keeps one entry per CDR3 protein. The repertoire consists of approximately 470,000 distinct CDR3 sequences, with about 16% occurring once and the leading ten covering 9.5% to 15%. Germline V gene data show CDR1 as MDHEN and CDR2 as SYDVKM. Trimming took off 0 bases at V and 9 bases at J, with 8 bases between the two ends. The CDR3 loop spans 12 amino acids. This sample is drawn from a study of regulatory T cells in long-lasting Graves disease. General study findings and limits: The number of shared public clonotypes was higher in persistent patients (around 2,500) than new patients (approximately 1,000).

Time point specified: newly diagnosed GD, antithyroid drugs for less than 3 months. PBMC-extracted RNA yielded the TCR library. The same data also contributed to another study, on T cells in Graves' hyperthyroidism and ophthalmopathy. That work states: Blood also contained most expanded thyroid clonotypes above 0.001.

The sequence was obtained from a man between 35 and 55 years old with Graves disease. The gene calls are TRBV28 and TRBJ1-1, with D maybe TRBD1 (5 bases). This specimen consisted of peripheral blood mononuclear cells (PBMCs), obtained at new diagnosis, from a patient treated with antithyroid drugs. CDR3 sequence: CASSLWEGKAFF. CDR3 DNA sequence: TGTGCCAGCAGTTTATGGGAGGGGAAAGCTTTCTTT.